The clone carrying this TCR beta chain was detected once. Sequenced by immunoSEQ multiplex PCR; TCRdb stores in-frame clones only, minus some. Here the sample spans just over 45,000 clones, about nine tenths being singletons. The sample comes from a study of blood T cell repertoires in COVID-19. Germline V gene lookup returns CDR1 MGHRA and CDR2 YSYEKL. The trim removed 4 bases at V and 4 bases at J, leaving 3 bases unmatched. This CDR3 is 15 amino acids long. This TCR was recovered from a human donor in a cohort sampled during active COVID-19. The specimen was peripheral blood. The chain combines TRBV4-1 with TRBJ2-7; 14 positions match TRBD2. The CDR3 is CASSLRLAGGYEQYF. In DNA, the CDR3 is TGCGCCAGCAGCCTCCGACTAGCGGGAGGGTACGAGCAGTACTTC.